The T cell receptor beta chain described here comes from a study of technical replicates of blood from a few donors. Germline lookup yields CDR1 SGHVS and CDR2 FQNEAQ. The CDR3 is 15 residues long. The V end lost 3 bases, the J end lost 10 bases, and 18 bases lay between the germline ends. Measured with immunoSEQ multiplex PCR; TCRdb has only the in-frame clones, and not every one. Among 80,000 or so clones listed, around 95% were seen once. The clonotype originates from a human donor in good health. This chain joins TRBV7-8 and TRBJ1-4; D remains unclear. Sequencing was performed on T cells isolated from PBMCs. The CDR3 sequence is CASSLGGNSLGKLFF. DNA of the CDR3: TGTGCCAGCAGCTTGGGAGGGAACTCCCTAGGAAAACTGTTTTTT.